The 20 T cell receptor beta chains reported below all come from one sample, sequenced in a study of blood T cell repertoires in COVID-19. Profiling relied on immunoSEQ multiplex PCR, and the TCRdb table lists in-frame clones only, not all of them. Of a few hundred thousand clones detected, about 92% appear once; the ten largest clones hold approximately 17%. The sample consisted of PBMCs or T cells enriched from blood (not recorded which). The receptor source for this set is a woman aged 25 to 39 who had recovered from COVID-19.

The CDR3 coding sequence is TGTGCCAGCAGCTTGGGCCGGGGTTACCACGAGCAGTACTTC. It encodes CASSLGRGYHEQYF. This rearrangement joins TRBV5-8 to TRBJ2-7; maybe TRBD2 (5 bases). This CDR3 comprises 14 residues. Germline values: CDR1 SGHTS, CDR2 YDEGEE. Trimming cost V 0 bases and J 5 bases, with 12 bases left between them. Complete variable domain (other parts from reference TRBV5-8 and TRBJ2-7): EAGVTQSPTHLIKTRGQQATLRCSPISGHTSVYWYQQALGLGLQFLLWYDEGEERNRGNFPPRFSGRQFPNYSSELNVNALELEDSALYLCASSLGRGYHEQYFGPGTRLTVT.

The gene calls are TRBV7-3 and TRBJ2-1, with D maybe TRBD2 (6 bases). V was pared by 5 bases and J by 7 bases, with 15 bases between. This CDR3 contains 14 residues. CDR1 is SGHTA, CDR2 FQGTGA, per germline. In nucleotides, the CDR3 is TGTGCCAGCAGCCTGGAGGGCCAGGGTAATGAGCAGTTCTTC. This translates into CASSLEGQGNEQFF.

The chain uses TRBV20-1 and TRBJ1-2; D remains unclear. V shed 3 bases and J shed 8 bases, with 13 bases lying between them. CDR1 and CDR2 from the germline V gene are DFQATT and SNEGSKA (reference sequence). CDR3 length: 12 amino acids. The CDR3 here is CSASPRSSGYTF. As DNA, the CDR3 is TGCAGTGCTAGTCCTCGTTCGAGCGGCTACACCTTC.

The chain couples TRBV2 to TRBJ2-2; 8 nucleotides agree with TRBD1. The CDR3 sequence is 15 residues long. Trimming cost V 6 bases and J 7 bases; bases outside gene matches: 10. The V gene's germline CDR1 is SNHLY and CDR2 FYNNEI. The CDR3 region is CASSQGQGDGGELFF. Here the CDR3 DNA reads TGTGCCAGCAGCCAAGGACAGGGCGACGGCGGGGAGCTGTTTTTT.

This chain joins TRBV7-3 and TRBJ2-7, with D tentatively TRBD2 (7 bases). There are 13 residues in the CDR3. Per the germline V gene, CDR1 is SGHTA and CDR2 is FQGTGA. Deletions cut 5 bases from V and 2 bases from J, with 10 bases between. The CDR3 DNA follows: TGTGCCAGCAGCCCCGGGGGGCCCTACGAGCAGTACTTC. Its translation is CASSPGGPYEQYF.

The gene calls are TRBV27 and TRBJ1-6; D is unresolved. Trimming cost V 5 bases and J 10 bases, with 15 bases left between them. The CDR3 has 14 amino acids. CDR1 is MNHEY, CDR2 SMNVEV, per germline (reference sequence). For the CDR3, the DNA is TGTGCCAGCAGTCCTACTAATGATGGATCACCCCTCCACTTT. Its protein product is CASSPTNDGSPLHF.

The CDR3 region has the DNA TGTGCCATCAGTGAGTCACCGAGGGACTACCCCTACGAGCAGTACTTC. This codes for CAISESPRDYPYEQYF. The gene calls are TRBV10-3 and TRBJ2-7; 7 positions agree with TRBD2. After removal of 0 bases from V and 2 bases from J, the junction contained 7 bases not matched to a gene. Germline V gene sequence: CDR1 ENHRY, CDR2 SYGVKD. The CDR3 sequence is 16 residues long.

The V and J genes are TRBV4-2 and TRBJ2-7, with TRBD1 matching 7 bases. The germline CDR1 and CDR2 sequences are LGHNA and YNFKEQ. This CDR3 comprises 15 residues. Trimming cost V 2 bases and J 3 bases; bases outside gene matches: 7. Written as DNA, the CDR3 is TGTGCCAGCAGCCAAACCGGGACAGACTACTACGAGCAGTACTTC. This translates into CASSQTGTDYYEQYF.

The chain recombines TRBV19 with TRBJ2-1; 10 nucleotides agree with TRBD2. Trimming cost V 5 bases and J 4 bases; bases outside gene matches: 8. CDR1 LNHDA and CDR2 SQIVND come from the germline V gene (reference sequence). The CDR3 spans 16 residues. Here the CDR3 reads CASSVLGTSVYNEQFF. In DNA, the CDR3 is TGTGCCAGTAGTGTTCTAGGGACTAGCGTATACAATGAGCAGTTCTTC. The full variable domain, completed using reference TRBV19 and TRBJ2-1, is DGGITQSPKYLFRKEGQNVTLSCEQNLNHDAMYWYRQDPGQGLRLIYYSQIVNDFQKGDIAEGYSVSREKKESFPLTVTSAQKNPTAFYLCASSVLGTSVYNEQFFGPGTRLTVL.

The chain has TRBV7-2 and TRBJ1-2; D is unclear. The CDR3 has 14 residues. The V and J ends lost 5 bases and 0 bases respectively, with 10 bases between them. Germline V CDR1 and CDR2: SGHTA, FQGNSA. CDR3: CASSLYSANYGYTF. The DNA for the CDR3 is TGTGCCAGCAGCCTCTACAGTGCTAACTATGGCTACACCTTC.

J is TRBJ2-2 and V is TRBV7-2; D is possibly TRBD2 (6 bases). The CDR3 totals 15 residues. CDR1 SGHTA and CDR2 FQGNSA come from the germline V gene. V lost 5 bases, J lost 7 bases, and 17 bases lay in between. CDR3 sequence reads: CASSLSGSLSGELFF. CDR3 nucleotide sequence: TGTGCCAGCAGCCTTAGCGGATCTTTAAGCGGGGAGCTGTTTTTT.

With respect to this clone: The identical CDR3 is also encoded by other nucleotide sequences in the sample. The chain employs TRBV18 and TRBJ1-1; 7 bases match TRBD1. V shed 1 base, J shed 0 bases, and the junction held 5 bases outside the gene matches. CDR1 and CDR2 from the germline V gene are KGHSH and LQKENI. This CDR3 comprises 16 residues. CDR3 protein: CASSPLRTGLNTEAFF. The CDR3 bases are TGTGCCAGCTCACCACTCAGGACAGGCCTGAACACTGAAGCTTTCTTT.

The chain recombines TRBV4-2 with TRBJ2-7; D unclear. The germline V gene has CDR1 LGHNA and CDR2 YNFKEQ. Between the trimmed V and J ends, which lost 2 bases and 3 bases, there was a span of 17 bases. The CDR3 spans 16 residues. CDR3 in amino acids: CASSQISVGKLYEQYF. CDR3 in DNA: TGTGCCAGCAGCCAAATAAGCGTAGGAAAACTCTACGAGCAGTACTTC.

The V and J genes are TRBV19 and TRBJ2-5; 8 nucleotides agree with TRBD1. CDR3 length: 15 residues. The germline V gene has CDR1 LNHDA and CDR2 SQIVND (reference sequence). Trimming took 4 bases from V and 2 from J; bases not matched to a gene: 6. CDR3 protein: CASSRGTGQQETQYF. CDR3 sequence (DNA): TGTGCCAGTAGTAGGGGGACAGGTCAGCAAGAGACCCAGTACTTC.

V usage is TRBV7-3 and J usage is TRBJ2-1, with a possible D match to TRBD1 (5 bases). Germline CDR1 SGHTA, CDR2 FQGTGA. This CDR3 is 15 amino acids long. With 5 bases removed from V and 1 base from J, the gap between germline ends came to 12 bases. CDR3 coding DNA: TGTGCCAGCAGCCCTCGGAGACAGTCCTACAATGAGCAGTTCTTC. This encodes CASSPRRQSYNEQFF.

The rearrangement uses TRBV28 and TRBJ2-1, with 7 bases matching TRBD2. Germline CDR1 is MDHEN and CDR2 is SYDVKM. This CDR3 spans 15 amino acids. V lost 5 bases and J lost 0; bases outside the gene matches: 4. The CDR3 sequence is CASSASGSSYNEQFF. In nucleotides, the CDR3 is TGTGCCAGCAGTGCTAGCGGAAGCTCCTACAATGAGCAGTTCTTC.

The V and J genes are TRBV9 and TRBJ2-7; 10 nucleotides agree with TRBD2. CDR1 is SGDLS and CDR2 is YYNGEE in the germline V gene. The CDR3 loop spans 14 amino acids. J lost 3 bases, V lost 4 bases, and 4 bases had no gene match. The CDR3 reads CASSSSGSSYEQYF. CDR3 nucleotide sequence: TGTGCCAGCAGCTCTAGCGGGAGTAGCTACGAGCAGTACTTC.

CDR3 protein: CASSLARRDTQYF. As DNA, the CDR3 is TGTGCCAGCAGTTTGGCCAGAAGAGATACGCAGTATTTT. The rearrangement uses TRBV28 and TRBJ2-3; D gene uncertain. Trimming took 3 bases from V and 5 from J, leaving 9 bases between them. Germline CDR1 and CDR2: MDHEN and SYDVKM. The length of the CDR3 is 13 residues.

The chain employs TRBV6-2 or TRBV6-3 and TRBJ1-5; 7 nucleotides match TRBD1. The CDR3 runs to 18 residues. Germline V gives CDR1 MNHEY, CDR2 SVGEGT. Losses at the gene ends were 6 bases for V and 2 bases for J; bases not matched to a gene: 16. The CDR3 DNA reads as TGTGCCAGCAGCCGATCGACACCGACAGGGATTGGCAATCAGCCCCAGCATTTT. Protein sequence: CASSRSTPTGIGNQPQHF.

V gene TRBV7-9 combines with J gene TRBJ2-5, with D possibly being TRBD2 (5 bases). The CDR3 is 14 amino acids. V was trimmed by 2 bases and J by 4 bases, leaving 11 bases between them. CDR1 and CDR2 from the germline V gene are SEHNR and FQNEAQ (reference sequence). CDR3 sequence: CASSLMTMGETQYF. In DNA form, the CDR3 reads TGTGCCAGCAGCTTAATGACTATGGGAGAGACCCAGTACTTC.